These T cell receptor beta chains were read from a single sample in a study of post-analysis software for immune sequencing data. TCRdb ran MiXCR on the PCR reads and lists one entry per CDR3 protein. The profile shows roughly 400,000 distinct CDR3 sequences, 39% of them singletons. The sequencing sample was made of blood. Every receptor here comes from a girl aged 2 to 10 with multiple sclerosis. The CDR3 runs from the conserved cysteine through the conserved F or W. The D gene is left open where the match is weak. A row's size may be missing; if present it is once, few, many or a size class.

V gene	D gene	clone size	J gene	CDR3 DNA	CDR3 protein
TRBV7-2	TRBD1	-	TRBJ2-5	TGTGCCAGCAGCTTAGGGACAGGGGGCGCGGGGACCCAGTACTTC	CASSLGTGGAGTQYF
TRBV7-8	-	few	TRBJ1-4	TGTGCCAGCAGCTTAGGGGCTCGTGATGAAAAACTGTTTTTT	CASSLGARDEKLFF
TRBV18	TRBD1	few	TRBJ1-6	TGTGCCAGCTCACCAATGACAGGGAATTCACCCCCCCACTTT	CASSPMTGNSPPHF
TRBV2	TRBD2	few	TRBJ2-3	TGTGCCAGCAGTGAAGCACTAGCGGGGGGTTCTTTTGCAGATACGCAGTATTTT	CASSEALAGGSFADTQYF
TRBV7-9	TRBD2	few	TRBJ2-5	TGTGCCAGCAGCCCAAGAGGACTAGCGGGACCGGAGACCCAGTACTTC	CASSPRGLAGPETQYF
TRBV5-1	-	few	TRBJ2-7	TGCGCCAGCAGCTTCGGACAGCAAACCTACGAGCAGTACTTC	CASSFGQQTYEQYF
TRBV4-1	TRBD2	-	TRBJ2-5	TGCGCCAGCAGCCAAACTAGCGGGGCCTTTGAGCAGTACTTC	CASSQTSGAFEQYF
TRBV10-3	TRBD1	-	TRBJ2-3	TGTGCCATCAGTGATTACCCGGGACAGGGGGCAGGAGATACGCAGTATTTT	CAISDYPGQGAGDTQYF
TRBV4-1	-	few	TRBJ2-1	TGCGCCAGCAGCCCTGGATTTTCAACCTACAATGAGCAGTTCTTC	CASSPGFSTYNEQFF
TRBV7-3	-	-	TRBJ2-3	TGTGCCAGCAGCCAACGACTGGGGACCACAGATACGCAGTATTTT	CASSQRLGTTDTQYF
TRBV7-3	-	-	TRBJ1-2	TGTGCCAGCAGCTTAGAGGCGGGCCTCACACCAATTCGCTACACCTTC	CASSLEAGLTPIRYTF
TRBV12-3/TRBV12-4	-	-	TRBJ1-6	TGTGCCAGCAGTCCCTCCCCCATAGGGTCGTCCCTCCACTTT	CASSPSPIGSSLHF
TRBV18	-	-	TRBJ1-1	TGTGCCAGCGCCCCGGGGAACACTGAAGCTTTCTTT	CASAPGNTEAFF
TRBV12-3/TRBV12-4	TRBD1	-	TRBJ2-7	TGTGCCTGCGCGGGGACAGGATTTTACGAGCAGTACTTC	CACAGTGFYEQYF
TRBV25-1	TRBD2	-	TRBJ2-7	TGTGCCAGCAGAGGGACTAGCGGGGGGCACGAGCAGTACTTC	CASRGTSGGHEQYF
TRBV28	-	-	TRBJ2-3	TGTGCCAGCATCAGTTTAAGAGAGCTTGATACGCAGTATTTT	CASISLRELDTQYF
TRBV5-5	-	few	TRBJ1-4	TGTGCCAGCAGCTTGGACAGGGCCCCTGAAAAACTGTTTTTT	CASSLDRAPEKLFF
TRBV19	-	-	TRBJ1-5	TGTGCCGGTAGTAGGCGCGGGACTGATAGCAATCAGCCCCAGCATTTT	CAGSRRGTDSNQPQHF
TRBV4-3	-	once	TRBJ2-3	TGCGCCAGCAGCCGAGCACGGTTCACAGATACGCAGTATTTT	CASSRARFTDTQYF
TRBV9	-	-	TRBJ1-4	TGTGCCAGCAGCGTAGAGGGTACCCCAACTAATGAAAAACTGTTTTTT	CASSVEGTPTNEKLFF
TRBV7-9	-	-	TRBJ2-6	TGTGCCAGCAGCTTAGACAGGCTTACGGGGCACTCTGGGGCCAACGTCCTGACTTTC	CASSLDRLTGHSGANVLTF
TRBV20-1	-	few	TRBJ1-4	TGCAGTGCTAGGACTGCCCGGGGTTGGACTAATGAAAAACTGTTTTTT	CSARTARGWTNEKLFF
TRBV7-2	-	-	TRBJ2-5	TGTGCCAGCAGCCTAGGGCGTACCCCCGTGAAGACCCAGTACTTC	CASSLGRTPVKTQYF
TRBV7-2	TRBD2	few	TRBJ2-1	TGTGCCAGCAGCTTAGACGGCGGGAGGAACTACAATGAGCAGTTCTTC	CASSLDGGRNYNEQFF
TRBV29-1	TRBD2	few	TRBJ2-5	TGCAGCTCTAGCGGGAGGGCCGGCAAAGAGACCCAGTACTTC	CSSSGRAGKETQYF
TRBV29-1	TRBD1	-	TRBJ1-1	TGCAGCGTTGACAGGGGGCTCGGGAACACTGAAGCTTTCTTT	CSVDRGLGNTEAFF
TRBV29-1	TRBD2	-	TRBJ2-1	TGCAGCGTCGTAGCCACTAGCGGGGGGATCTACAATGAGCAGTTCTTC	CSVVATSGGIYNEQFF
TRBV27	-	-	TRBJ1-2	TGTGCCAGCAGTTCTGGCAGCTTCTATGGCTACACCTTC	CASSSGSFYGYTF
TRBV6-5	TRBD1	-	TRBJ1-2	TGTGCCAGCAGTCAGATACAGGGGCGGTACACCTTC	CASSQIQGRYTF
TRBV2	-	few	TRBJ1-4	TGTGCCAGCAGAGACCTGAATGAAAAACTGTTTTTT	CASRDLNEKLFF
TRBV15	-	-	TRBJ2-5	TGTGCCACCAGCAGAGATCGAACAAGAGAGACCCAGTACTTC	CATSRDRTRETQYF